Listed below are T cell receptor beta chains from one sample, sequenced in a study of blood T cell repertoires in COVID-19. Assay used: immunoSEQ multiplex PCR; TCRdb lists only in-frame clones, some missing. The data contain about 390,000 clones, about 90% of them singletons. Material: peripheral blood. These receptor sequences come from a woman aged 60-70 years with COVID-19, enrolled during active disease. CDR3s include the opening cysteine and the closing phenylalanine or tryptophan. D genes are given only for firm matches.

TRBJ2-5 | TRBD2 | TRBV11-2 | CASSLDALAGDQETQYF
TRBJ1-4 | . | TRBV30 | CASGATNEKLFF
TRBJ1-1 | . | TRBV11-2 | CASSLPKMNTEAFF
TRBJ1-1 | . | TRBV2 | CASSEGGGGAEAFF
TRBJ2-1 | . | TRBV21-1 | CASSKVIPSGLSYNEQFF
TRBJ1-2 | TRBD1 | TRBV9 | CASSVDVAGGHGYTF
TRBJ1-1 | TRBD1 | TRBV29-1 | CSVKTGGGLDTEAFF
TRBJ1-1 | . | TRBV18 | CASSPPTAMNTEAFF
TRBJ1-3 | . | TRBV28 | CASSLTGGNTIYF
TRBJ1-4 | . | TRBV19 | CASSISTGSNEKLFF
TRBJ2-3 | TRBD2 | TRBV19 | CASHDSGGLFTDTQYF
TRBJ2-1 | . | TRBV28 | CASSPQSGTAGYSDEQFF
TRBJ1-2 | . | TRBV24-1 | CATSLDSYGYTF
TRBJ2-1 | . | TRBV6-5 | CASLQDALYNEQFF
TRBJ2-1 | . | TRBV11-3 | CASSSRGTYNEQFF
TRBJ2-2 | . | TRBV24-1 | CATSDLEGNTGELFF
TRBJ1-2 | TRBD1 | TRBV6-6 | CASRTALDRGQGGYTF
TRBJ2-2 | . | TRBV18 | CASSPFAGGNTGELFF
TRBJ1-1 | . | TRBV2 | CASSIKGAFF
TRBJ2-7 | TRBD1 | TRBV14 | CASSPYYDRVQSYEQYF
TRBJ1-1 | . | TRBV6-1 | CASSWEGDTEAFF
TRBJ2-2 | TRBD2 | TRBV7-2 | CASSPGRGLAGDHPGELFF
TRBJ2-7 | TRBD1 | TRBV7-9 | CASSLGQIYEQYF
TRBJ2-2 | TRBD2 | TRBV9 | CASSPSRTSGGRAGELFF
TRBJ1-3 | . | TRBV24-1 | CAAGTTRDTIYF
TRBJ2-5 | . | TRBV27 | CASSDETSYQETQYF
TRBJ2-2 | TRBD1 | TRBV18 | CASSPGQGLNTGELFF
TRBJ1-1 | . | TRBV3-1/TRBV3-2 | CASSHGENTEAFF
TRBJ2-2 | TRBD1 | TRBV20-1 | CSASRGLNTGELFF
TRBJ1-5 | TRBD1 | TRBV19 | CASSIFGTDSNQPQHF
TRBJ1-2 | . | TRBV27 | CASSPAGGSYGYTF
TRBJ1-1 | TRBD1 | TRBV6-5 | CASDGQGRAFF
TRBJ1-3 | . | TRBV9 | CASSGTAHSGNTIYF
TRBJ2-5 | TRBD1 | TRBV5-1 | CASSTGGGGETQYF
TRBJ1-6 | . | TRBV3-1/TRBV3-2 | CASSHHRAYNSPLHF
TRBJ1-6 | TRBD1 | TRBV2 | CASSGGTGVASPLHF
TRBJ1-2 | . | TRBV27 | CASSSQGLGGYTF
TRBJ1-2 | . | TRBV19 | CASTPPNRDGYTF
TRBJ1-5 | . | TRBV6-5 | CAGLQGRNQPQHF
TRBJ1-1 | . | TRBV30 | CAWSVSRRNTEAFF
TRBJ2-5 | . | TRBV7-2 | CASSLDYLSGTQYF
TRBJ1-4 | TRBD1 | TRBV19 | CASSPGTGNEKLFF